Listed here are 22 T cell receptor beta chains from one sample, sequenced in a study of regulatory T cells in long-lasting Graves disease. Time point of the sample: newly diagnosed GD, antithyroid drugs for less than 3 months. Scientists built the TCR library using RNA that was extracted from PBMCs. In building TCR beta libraries, iRepertoire HTBI primers were used together with Arm-PCR of CDR3 regions. TCRdb reanalysed the multiplex PCR reads using MiXCR and keeps one entry per CDR3 protein. The repertoire consists of some 400,000 distinct CDR3 sequences, with just under 15% occurring once and the leading ten covering 16%. These same records also appear under a second study, on T cells in Graves' hyperthyroidism and ophthalmopathy.

Specimen: peripheral blood mononuclear cells (PBMCs), collected at new diagnosis, from a patient treated with antithyroid drugs. The receptors come from a woman in her twenties or thirties with Graves disease.

The chain combines TRBV7-9 with TRBJ1-2, with 9 bases aligning to TRBD1. CDR3 size: 16 residues. J lost 3 bases, V lost 2 bases, and 7 bases had no gene match. Germline CDR1 and CDR2: SEHNR and FQNEAQ (reference sequence). This CDR3 is CASSLRLDRGDYGYTF. CDR3 sequence (DNA): TGTGCCAGCAGCTTAAGGCTGGACAGGGGAGACTATGGCTACACCTTC.

Worth noting for this clonotype: A far larger clone lies a single base away; this is likely a read error. The chain recombines TRBV6-1 with TRBJ2-7, with D perhaps being TRBD1 or TRBD2 (6 bases each). The germline gives CDR1 MNHNS, CDR2 SASEGT. The CDR3 totals 14 residues. The CDR3 DNA is TGTACCAGCAGGCGCGACAGGACTACCTACGAGCAGTACTTC. Amino acid sequence: CTSRRDRTTYEQYF.

In this sample, this clonotype turned up a few times. The V call is TRBV6-1, the J call TRBJ2-2, with unresolved D. CDR1 and CDR2 from the germline V gene are MNHNS and SASEGT. This CDR3 region has 16 residues. The V end lost 7 bases, the J end lost 5 bases, and 20 bases lay between the germline ends. CDR3 coding DNA: TGTGCCAGCACCCCCCTCCGGGTGTGGTTTACCGGGGAGCTGTTTTTT. Residues: CASTPLRVWFTGELFF.

This clonotype appeared a few times. This chain uses TRBV5-8 with TRBJ2-1; D remains unclear. Germline-derived CDR1 and CDR2 are SGHTS and YDEGEE. Trimming took off 7 bases at V and 1 base at J, with 12 bases between the two ends. The length of the CDR3 is 14 residues. CDR3 region: CASAPVQSYNEQFF. Written as DNA, the CDR3 is TGTGCCAGCGCCCCTGTTCAGTCCTACAATGAGCAGTTCTTC.

There are many counts of this clonotype. This sequence joins TRBV4-2 and TRBJ1-5; 8 bases are a match to TRBD1. With 1 base clipped from V and 6 bases from J, the junction kept 8 bases outside the gene matches. Germline values: CDR1 LGHNA, CDR2 YNFKEQ. The CDR3 has 16 residues. CDR3 nucleotides: TGTGCCAGCAGCCAAGTACAGCGGACAGGGTCTCAGCCCCAGCATTTT. Residues: CASSQVQRTGSQPQHF.

V is TRBV3-1 and J is TRBJ2-5, with D unresolved. CDR1 and CDR2 from the germline V gene are LGHDT and YNNKEL (reference sequence). This CDR3 contains 12 residues. Trimming stripped 2 bases from V and 10 bases from J, with 11 bases between. The CDR3 is CASSQFRGDQYF. The CDR3, as DNA: TGTGCCAGCAGCCAATTCAGAGGAGACCAGTACTTC.

There are a few counts of this clonotype. This chain uses TRBV5-5 with TRBJ1-4; D gene uncertain. The V gene lost 4 bases and the J gene lost 3 bases, with 10 bases spanning the gap. From germline, CDR1 is SGHKS and CDR2 YYEKEE (reference sequence). This CDR3 region has 14 residues. The CDR3 DNA is TGTGCCAGCAGCCTAAGTTATGCTAATGAAAAACTGTTTTTT. Translated, it gives CASSLSYANEKLFF.

This clonotype has ten or more counts. The chain couples TRBV14 to TRBJ2-7; D is perhaps TRBD2 (5 bases). Looked up from germline, CDR1 is SGHDN and CDR2 is FVKESK. Trimming removed 3 bases at V and 0 bases at J, with 9 bases between. This CDR3 region has 14 residues. The DNA of the CDR3 is TGTGCCAGCAGCCAGAGGAGGAGCTCCTACGAGCAGTACTTC. It is translated as CASSQRRSSYEQYF.

This clonotype was detected only a few times. The chain employs TRBV10-2 and TRBJ2-2; 13 bases are a match to TRBD2. Germline values: CDR1 WSHSY, CDR2 SAAADI. The trim removed 6 bases at V and 3 bases at J, leaving 4 bases unmatched. The CDR3 consists of 16 residues. The CDR3 coding sequence is TGCGCCAGCAGCGACGGACTAGCGGGAGACACCGGGGAGCTGTTTTTT. Protein: CASSDGLAGDTGELFF.

This clonotype has at least ten counts. The V and J genes are TRBV7-9 and TRBJ2-7, with 13 bases identical to TRBD2. V shed 5 bases and J 7 bases; nucleotides not matched to a gene: 11. The CDR3 contains 16 residues. Germline-derived CDR1 and CDR2 are SEHNR and FQNEAQ (reference sequence). In nucleotides, the CDR3 is TGTGCCAGCAGCCAAACCGGGACTAGCGGGACAGCGGAGCAGTACTTC. It translates to CASSQTGTSGTAEQYF.

The chain combines TRBV12-5 with TRBJ2-3, with 12 bases that match TRBD2. The CDR3 spans 16 residues. Losses at the gene ends were 6 bases for V and 2 bases for J; bases not matched to a gene: 6. CDR1 and CDR2 from the germline V gene are LGHNT and FRNRAP. CDR3 bases: TGTGCTAGTGGCTCCGGACTAGCGGGAAACACAGATACGCAGTATTTT. Translated: CASGSGLAGNTDTQYF. The variable domain in full, completed from reference TRBV12-5 and TRBJ2-3, reads DARVTQTPRHKVTEMGQEVTMRCQPILGHNTVFWYRQTMMQGLELLAYFRNRAPLDDSGMPKDRFSAEMPDATLATLKIQPSEPRDSAVYFCASGSGLAGNTDTQYFGPGTRLTVL.

This clonotype was found many times. This chain joins TRBV11-3 and TRBJ1-1; no clear D gene. Germline values: CDR1 SGHNT, CDR2 YENEEA. V lost 4 bases to trimming and J lost 2 bases, with 11 bases between them. The CDR3 runs 14 residues. The CDR3 nucleotides read TGTGCCAGCAGCTCCAATCGGGGAAACACTGAAGCTTTCTTT. Translation gives CASSSNRGNTEAFF.

This clonotype was counted only a few times. The J gene is TRBJ2-7, the V gene TRBV4-1, with 7 bases that match TRBD2. The V segment lost 1 base and the J segment 0 bases; nucleotides outside the gene matches: 3. Germline assignment: CDR1 MGHRA and CDR2 YSYEKL. The CDR3 contains 15 residues. CDR3 loop: CASSQGREASYEQYF. The CDR3 coding sequence is TGCGCCAGCAGCCAAGGTCGGGAGGCCTCCTACGAGCAGTACTTC.

This clonotype has at least ten counts. For the CDR3, the DNA is TGTGCCAGCAGCATTACCTCGACGGACAGGGGGAATGCAGATACGCAGTATTTT. Its protein is CASSITSTDRGNADTQYF. The chain is built from TRBV11-2 and TRBJ2-3; 10 bases map to TRBD1. The length of the CDR3 is 18 residues. Germline V gene lookup returns CDR1 SGHAT and CDR2 FQNNGV. With 5 bases clipped from V and 4 bases from J, the junction kept 15 bases outside the gene matches.

A remark on this clonotype: This may be a read error, as it is one base from a much larger clone. The rearrangement links TRBV5-1 to TRBJ2-4; 12 bases are a match to TRBD2. The CDR3 spans 18 residues. From germline, CDR1 is SGHRS and CDR2 YFSETQ. CDR3 in DNA: TGTGCCAGCAGCTTAGGTGGACTAGCGGGATTACCATACAATGAGCAGTACTTC. As protein: CASSLGGLAGLPYNEQYF.

Regarding this clonotype: A read error likely explains this, since a far larger clone differs by one base. This chain connects TRBV11-1 to TRBJ2-7; TRBD2 agrees at 7 bases. This CDR3 spans 15 amino acids. The V gene end was trimmed by 6 bases and the J gene end by 5 bases; junction bases not matched to a gene: 13. The germline gives CDR1 SGHAT, CDR2 FQDESV (reference sequence). CDR3 in DNA: TGTGCCAGCAGTGAATTTGGCGGGAGTTCCCACGAGCAGTACTTC. Translated, it gives CASSEFGGSSHEQYF. Full variable domain (remainder filled in from reference TRBV11-1 and TRBJ2-7): EAEVAQSPRYKITEKSQAVAFWCDPISGHATLYWYRQILGQGPELLVQFQDESVVDDSQLPKDRFSAERLKGVDSTLKIQPAELGDSAMYLCASSEFGGSSHEQYFGPGTRLTVT.

This sequence joins TRBV25-1 and TRBJ2-5, with D possibly being TRBD2 (7 bases). Per germline, CDR1 MGHDK and CDR2 SYGVNS. The CDR3 is 14 amino acids. The ends were cut back, 2 bases at V and 3 bases at J, with 10 bases in the middle. The CDR3 reads CASSERGGEETQYF. The CDR3 DNA reads as TGTGCCAGCAGTGAAAGGGGGGGTGAAGAGACCCAGTACTTC.

Many counts were recorded for this clonotype. The V call is TRBV19, the J call TRBJ2-5; 8 nucleotides line up with TRBD1. J lost 5 bases, V lost 7 bases, and 9 bases had no gene match. Looked up from germline, CDR1 is LNHDA and CDR2 is SQIVND (reference sequence). The CDR3 totals 14 residues. This CDR3 reads CASTAGPGGETQYF. CDR3 sequence (DNA): TGTGCCAGTACCGCAGGACCAGGGGGCGAGACCCAGTACTTC.

This clonotype was picked up a small number of times. This chain joins TRBV19 and TRBJ1-4, with D possibly TRBD1 on 6 matching bases. Trimming took 4 bases from V and 7 from J, leaving 16 bases between them. CDR3 length equals 15 residues. Germline V gene data show CDR1 as LNHDA and CDR2 as SQIVND (reference sequence). CDR3 sequence: CASSTGQPGGEKLFF. The CDR3, as DNA: TGTGCCAGTAGTACTGGACAGCCAGGAGGTGAAAAACTGTTTTTT.

This clonotype was recorded many times. The chain couples TRBV20-1 to TRBJ2-2; D unclear. The CDR3 has 14 amino acids. Trimming stripped 0 bases from V and 6 bases from J, with 11 bases between. Germline CDR1 and CDR2: DFQATT and SNEGSKA (reference sequence). CDR3 amino acids: CSAREIGSPGELFF. In DNA form, the CDR3 reads TGCAGTGCTAGAGAGATAGGAAGTCCCGGGGAGCTGTTTTTT.

The chain is built from TRBV27 and TRBJ2-7; weak D call: TRBD2 (6 bases). Between the trimmed V and J ends, which lost 1 base and 1 base, there was a span of 17 bases. CDR3 length: 17 residues. Germline lookup yields CDR1 MNHEY and CDR2 SMNVEV (reference sequence). In DNA form, the CDR3 reads TGTGCCAGCAGTTTATGGGGGGAGAAGGGAGTATCCTACGAGCAGTACTTC. Its translation: CASSLWGEKGVSYEQYF.

The chain joins TRBV7-8 to TRBJ1-1; perhaps TRBD1 as D (6 bases). Trimming took off 1 base at V and 4 bases at J, with 16 bases between the two ends. The germline V gene has CDR1 SGHVS and CDR2 FQNEAQ. The CDR3 runs to 16 residues. CDR3 sequence reads: CASSLVWTRGGTEAFF. The CDR3 coding sequence is TGTGCCAGCAGCTTAGTATGGACCAGGGGCGGCACTGAAGCTTTCTTT. Based on the CDR3 plus reference TRBV7-8 and TRBJ1-1, the full variable domain is GAGVSQSPRYKVAKRGQDVALRCDPISGHVSLFWYQQALGQGPEFLTYFQNEAQLDKSGLPSDRFFAERPEGSVSTLKIQRTQQEDSAVYLCASSLVWTRGGTEAFFGQGTRLTVV.